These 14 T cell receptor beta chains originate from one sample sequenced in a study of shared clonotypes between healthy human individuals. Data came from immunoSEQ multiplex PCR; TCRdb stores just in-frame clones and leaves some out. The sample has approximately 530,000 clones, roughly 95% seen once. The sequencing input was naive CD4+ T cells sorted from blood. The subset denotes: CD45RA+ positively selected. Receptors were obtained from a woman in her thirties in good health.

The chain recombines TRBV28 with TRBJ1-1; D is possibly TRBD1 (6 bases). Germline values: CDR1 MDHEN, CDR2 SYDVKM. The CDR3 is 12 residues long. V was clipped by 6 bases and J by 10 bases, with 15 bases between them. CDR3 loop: CASSRTVRGAFF. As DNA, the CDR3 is TGTGCCAGCAGCCGGACAGTACGCGGAGCTTTCTTT.

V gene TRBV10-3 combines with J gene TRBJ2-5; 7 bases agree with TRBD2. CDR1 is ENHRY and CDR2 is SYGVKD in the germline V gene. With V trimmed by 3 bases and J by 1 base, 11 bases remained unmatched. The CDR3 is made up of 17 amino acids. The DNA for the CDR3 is TGTGCCATCAGTGAAGGAGTAGCTAGCGGACCCCAAGAGACCCAGTACTTC. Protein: CAISEGVASGPQETQYF.

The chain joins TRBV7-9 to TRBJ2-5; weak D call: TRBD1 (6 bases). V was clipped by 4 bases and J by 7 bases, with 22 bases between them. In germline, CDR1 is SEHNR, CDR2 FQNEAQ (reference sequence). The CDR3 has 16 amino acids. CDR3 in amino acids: CASSSSTGSRPGTQYF. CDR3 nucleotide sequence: TGTGCCAGCAGCTCTTCGACAGGCTCCAGACCGGGGACCCAGTACTTC.

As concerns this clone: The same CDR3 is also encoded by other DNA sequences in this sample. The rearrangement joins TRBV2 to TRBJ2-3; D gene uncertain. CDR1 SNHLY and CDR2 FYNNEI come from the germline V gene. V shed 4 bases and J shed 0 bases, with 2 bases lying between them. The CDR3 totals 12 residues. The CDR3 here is CASSVSTDTQYF. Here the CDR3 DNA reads TGTGCCAGCAGTGTAAGCACAGATACGCAGTATTTT.

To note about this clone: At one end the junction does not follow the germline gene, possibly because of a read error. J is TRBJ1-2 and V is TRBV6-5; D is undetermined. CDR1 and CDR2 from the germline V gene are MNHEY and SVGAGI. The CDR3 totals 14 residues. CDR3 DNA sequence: TGTGCCGGCAGCTTGGGTACCGTTGGCTATGGCTACACCTTC. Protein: CAGSLGTVGYGYTF.

CDR3 DNA: TGTGCCAGCAGCTTCAAGGGACAGGGGAGTTTATACTCCTACGAGCAGTACTTC. This encodes CASSFKGQGSLYSYEQYF. This chain connects TRBV11-3 to TRBJ2-7; 10 positions match TRBD1. Germline CDR1 SGHNT, CDR2 YENEEA. CDR3 length equals 18 residues. The trim removed 3 bases at V and 0 bases at J, leaving 11 bases unmatched.

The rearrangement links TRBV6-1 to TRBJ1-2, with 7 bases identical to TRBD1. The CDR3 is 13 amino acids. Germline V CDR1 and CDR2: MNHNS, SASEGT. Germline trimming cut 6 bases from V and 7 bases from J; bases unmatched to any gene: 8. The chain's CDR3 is CASRATGNGGYTF. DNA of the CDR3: TGTGCCAGCAGAGCGACAGGGAATGGTGGCTACACCTTC.

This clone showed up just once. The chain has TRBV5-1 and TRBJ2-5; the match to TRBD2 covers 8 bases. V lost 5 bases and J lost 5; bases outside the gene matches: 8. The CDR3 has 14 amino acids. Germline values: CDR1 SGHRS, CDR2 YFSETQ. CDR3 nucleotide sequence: TGCGCCAGCAGGCGACAAGCGGGAGAGGAGACCCAGTACTTC. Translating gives CASRRQAGEETQYF.

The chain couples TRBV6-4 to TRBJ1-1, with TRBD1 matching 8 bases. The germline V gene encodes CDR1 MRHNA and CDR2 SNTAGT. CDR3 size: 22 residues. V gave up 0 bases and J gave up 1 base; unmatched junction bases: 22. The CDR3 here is CASSDSKSCRGHNPIRNTEAFF. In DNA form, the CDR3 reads TGTGCCAGCAGTGACTCGAAATCTTGCAGGGGGCACAACCCGATAAGGAACACTGAAGCTTTCTTT.

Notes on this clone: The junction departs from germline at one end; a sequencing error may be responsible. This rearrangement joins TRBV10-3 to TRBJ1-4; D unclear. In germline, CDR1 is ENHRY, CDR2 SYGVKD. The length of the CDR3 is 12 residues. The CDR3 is CAIGEGNEKLFF. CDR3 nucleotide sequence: TGTGCCATCGGTGAAGGGAATGAAAAACTGTTTTTT.

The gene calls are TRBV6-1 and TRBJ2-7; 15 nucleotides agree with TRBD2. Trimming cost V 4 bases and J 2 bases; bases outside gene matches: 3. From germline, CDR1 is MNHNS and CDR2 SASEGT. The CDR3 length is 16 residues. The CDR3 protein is CASSGTSGRVAYEQYF. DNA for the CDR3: TGTGCCAGCAGTGGGACTAGCGGGAGGGTAGCCTACGAGCAGTACTTC.

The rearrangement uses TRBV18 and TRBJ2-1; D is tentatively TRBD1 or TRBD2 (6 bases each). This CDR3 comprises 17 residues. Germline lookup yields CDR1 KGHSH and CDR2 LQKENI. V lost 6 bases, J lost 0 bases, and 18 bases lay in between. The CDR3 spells CASSTTQGTYSYNEQFF. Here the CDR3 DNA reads TGTGCCAGCTCCACCACCCAGGGGACTTACTCCTACAATGAGCAGTTCTTC.

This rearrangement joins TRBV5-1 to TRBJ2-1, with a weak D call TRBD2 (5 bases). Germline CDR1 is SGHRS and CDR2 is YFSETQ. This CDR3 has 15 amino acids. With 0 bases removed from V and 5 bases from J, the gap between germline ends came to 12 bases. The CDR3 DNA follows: TGCGCCAGCAGCTTGGCCGGACTGGATGACAATGAGCAGTTCTTC. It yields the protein CASSLAGLDDNEQFF. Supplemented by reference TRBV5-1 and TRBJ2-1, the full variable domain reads KAGVTQTPRYLIKTRGQQVTLSCSPISGHRSVSWYQQTPGQGLQFLFEYFSETQRNKGNFPGRFSGRQFSNSRSEMNVSTLELGDSALYLCASSLAGLDDNEQFFGPGTRLTVL.

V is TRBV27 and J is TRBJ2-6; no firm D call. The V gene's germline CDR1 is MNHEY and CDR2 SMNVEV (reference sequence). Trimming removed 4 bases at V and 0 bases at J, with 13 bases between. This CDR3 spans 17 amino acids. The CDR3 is CASSSGRISSGANVLTF. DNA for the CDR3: TGTGCCAGCAGTTCAGGCAGGATCAGCTCTGGGGCCAACGTCCTGACTTTC.